These T cell receptor beta chains were read from a single sample in a study of blood T cell repertoires in COVID-19. Libraries were prepared by immunoSEQ multiplex PCR; TCRdb keeps only in-frame clonotypes and omits some of them. The sample lists around 150,000 clones; more than 75% were seen once. Material for sequencing was peripheral blood. These TCRs come from a man in his fifties with active COVID-19. CDR3s include the opening cysteine and the closing phenylalanine or tryptophan. D genes are given only for firm matches. The size of a clone is reported for some rows only, either as once, few or many, or as a class for expanded clones.

v_gene	j_gene	d_gene	abundance	CDR3nt	CDR3aa
TRBV7-2	TRBJ2-2	NA	NA	TGTGCCAGCAGCAGAACCTCTTACGGGGCGAACACCGGGGAGCTGTTTTTT	CASSRTSYGANTGELFF
TRBV30	TRBJ2-3	NA	NA	TGTGCCTGGAGCCGGGGGACCCTCCCCACAGATACGCAGTATTTT	CAWSRGTLPTDTQYF
TRBV29-1	TRBJ1-2	TRBD1	NA	TGCAGCGTCTGGACAGGGGTTAAGGGCTACACCTTC	CSVWTGVKGYTF
TRBV5-5	TRBJ1-4	NA	NA	TGTGCCAGCAGCTTGGCCGGGGGGGAAATAAATGAAAAACTGTTTTTT	CASSLAGGEINEKLFF
TRBV2	TRBJ1-2	NA	once	TGTGCCAGCTATTACGCCCGGGACAAGAACTATGGCTACACCTTC	CASYYARDKNYGYTF
TRBV19	TRBJ1-5	TRBD1	NA	TGTGCCAGTAGTCCCTTAGACAGGGGGCATCAGCCCCAGCATTTT	CASSPLDRGHQPQHF
TRBV19	TRBJ2-5	TRBD2	NA	TGTGCCAGTAGTATAGCACTAGCGGAGACCCAGTACTTC	CASSIALAETQYF
TRBV5-6	TRBJ2-1	NA	NA	TGTGCCAGCAGCTTGGGAGGGGGGGCTTACAATGAGCAGTTCTTC	CASSLGGGAYNEQFF
TRBV6-2/TRBV6-3	TRBJ2-6	NA	few	TGTGCCAGCAGCCTGGACAGATACTCTGGGGCCAACGTCCTGACTTTC	CASSLDRYSGANVLTF
TRBV5-5	TRBJ2-1	TRBD1	once	TGTGCCAGCAGCTTTGGCAGGGGGTCGATCAATGAGCAGTTCTTC	CASSFGRGSINEQFF
TRBV7-2	TRBJ2-1	NA	NA	TGTGCCAGCAGCAAAGACAGGTACAATGAGCAGTTCTTC	CASSKDRYNEQFF
TRBV18	TRBJ1-3	NA	NA	TGTGCCAGCTCCCGAGGGAGGCAGGGAACTGGAAACACCATATATTTT	CASSRGRQGTGNTIYF
TRBV4-1	TRBJ2-3	NA	NA	TGCGCCAGCAGCCAAGTGGGCAGCGGTACGCAGTATTTT	CASSQVGSGTQYF
TRBV7-2	TRBJ2-1	TRBD2	NA	TGTGCCAGCAGCTTAGATGGCGGGGGGAGTTCCTACAATGAGCAGTTCTTC	CASSLDGGGSSYNEQFF
TRBV10-3	TRBJ1-4	NA	NA	TGTGCCATCAGTGCAGTTGCAACTAATGAAAAACTGTTTTTT	CAISAVATNEKLFF
TRBV12-3/TRBV12-4	TRBJ1-2	TRBD1	NA	TGTGCCAGCAGTTTGGACAGGGACTTCTACACCTTC	CASSLDRDFYTF
TRBV15	TRBJ2-1	TRBD2	NA	TGTGCCACCAGCAGAGGTTATAGCGGGGGGGCGAGCTCCTACAATGAGCAGTTCTTC	CATSRGYSGGASSYNEQFF
TRBV19	TRBJ1-2	TRBD1	NA	TGTGCCAGTAGTATGACAGGGTCTAACTATGGCTACACCTTC	CASSMTGSNYGYTF
TRBV5-5	TRBJ2-7	TRBD2	NA	TGTGCCAGCAGCTTGGAGGGCGGGAGACCTCCCTACGAGCAGTACTTC	CASSLEGGRPPYEQYF
TRBV11-2	TRBJ2-6	NA	NA	TGTGCCAGCAGCTTAGAGTGGAGTGGGGCCAACGTCCTGACTTTC	CASSLEWSGANVLTF
TRBV6-2/TRBV6-3	TRBJ2-7	NA	few	TGTGCCAGCAGTCTAACCCCCGGACGAACCCAAAGGAGGGGTTACGAGCAGTACTTC	CASSLTPGRTQRRGYEQYF
TRBV5-1	TRBJ1-6	NA	NA	TGCGCCAGCAGCTTGGTGGGGCCCGGACATTCACCCCTCCACTTT	CASSLVGPGHSPLHF
TRBV5-6	TRBJ1-4	NA	once	TGTGCCAGCAGCTCGACTCCAACTAATGAAAAACTGTTTTTT	CASSSTPTNEKLFF
TRBV2	TRBJ2-1	NA	NA	TGTGCCAGCAGTCTTATGGGGGGCAATGAGCAGTTCTTC	CASSLMGGNEQFF
TRBV6-5	TRBJ2-7	TRBD1	NA	TGTGCCAGCAGCGCCGGGACAGGGAAACGGGAGCAGTACTTC	CASSAGTGKREQYF
TRBV7-2	TRBJ2-1	NA	NA	TGTGCCAGCAGCCCCCCCCGGGGGGAGCAGTTCTTC	CASSPPRGEQFF
TRBV6-5	TRBJ1-4	NA	NA	TGTGCCAGCAACCCCAGTGGTACCCCCGAAAAACTGTTTTTT	CASNPSGTPEKLFF
TRBV12-5	TRBJ2-3	TRBD1	NA	TGTGCTAGTGGGGATCCCGGGACAGGGGATAAAGATACGCAGTATTTT	CASGDPGTGDKDTQYF
TRBV7-9	TRBJ1-6	NA	NA	TGTGCCAGCAGCCACGAGGGATCTGCTTCACCCCTCCACTTT	CASSHEGSASPLHF
TRBV3-1/TRBV3-2	TRBJ2-2	TRBD2	NA	TGTGCCAGCAGCGTGGGGGGGTCCGGGGAGCTGTTTTTT	CASSVGGSGELFF
TRBV3-1/TRBV3-2	TRBJ1-4	TRBD1	NA	TGTGCCAGCAGCCTCACAGGGGCTTCTTTAAATGAAAAACTGTTTTTT	CASSLTGASLNEKLFF
TRBV18	TRBJ2-3	NA	NA	TGTGCCAGCTCGGTAGGCAGGTCAGGTGCGCAAGATACGCAGTATTTT	CASSVGRSGAQDTQYF
TRBV2	TRBJ1-2	TRBD1	NA	TGTGCCAGCAGTACTACAGGGGTTGTAGATGGCTACACCTTC	CASSTTGVVDGYTF
TRBV5-5	TRBJ1-5	NA	NA	TGTGCCAGCAGCTTGGGCCCGGGGGACAATCAGCCCCAGCATTTT	CASSLGPGDNQPQHF
TRBV29-1	TRBJ2-5	NA	NA	TGCAGCTTCCCCGGGGGAGGCCATCCTCAAGAGACCCAGTACTTC	CSFPGGGHPQETQYF
TRBV21-1	TRBJ1-2	NA	NA	TGTGCCAGCGGAATTCCCCCTTCAGGGGGCTATGGCTACACCTTC	CASGIPPSGGYGYTF
TRBV7-9	TRBJ1-4	TRBD1	NA	TGTGCCAGCAGCTTACGGGACAGCAGTGAAAAACTGTTTTTT	CASSLRDSSEKLFF
TRBV24-1	TRBJ2-1	NA	NA	TGTGCCACCAGTGACCACCGGGACTTCCCATACAATGAGCAGTTCTTC	CATSDHRDFPYNEQFF
TRBV7-9	TRBJ2-1	TRBD2	NA	TGTGCCAGCAGCTTAGTGCGGGGGGGAATGTCGGGGAATGAGCAGTTCTTC	CASSLVRGGMSGNEQFF
TRBV3-1/TRBV3-2	TRBJ1-4	NA	NA	TGTGCCAGCAGCCAGTATAATGAAAAACTGTTTTTT	CASSQYNEKLFF